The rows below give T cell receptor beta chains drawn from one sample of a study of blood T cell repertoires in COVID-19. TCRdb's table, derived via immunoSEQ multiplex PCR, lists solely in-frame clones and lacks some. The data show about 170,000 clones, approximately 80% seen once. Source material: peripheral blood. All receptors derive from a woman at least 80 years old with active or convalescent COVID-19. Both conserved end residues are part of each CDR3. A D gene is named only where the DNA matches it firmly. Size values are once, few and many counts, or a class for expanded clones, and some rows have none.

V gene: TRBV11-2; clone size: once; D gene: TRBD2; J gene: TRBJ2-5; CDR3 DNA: TGTGCCACCCAGGGAGCGGGGGGATCCCAAGAGACCCAGTACTTC; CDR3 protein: CATQGAGGSQETQYF
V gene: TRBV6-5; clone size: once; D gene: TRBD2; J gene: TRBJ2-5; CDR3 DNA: TGTGCCAGCAGTTACAGCGGGGGGGCGTTTGAAAAGACCCAGTACTTC; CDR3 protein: CASSYSGGAFEKTQYF
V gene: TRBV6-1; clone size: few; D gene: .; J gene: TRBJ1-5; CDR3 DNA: TGTGCCAGCAGTGACGGGGGTGGGAATCAGCCCCAGCATTTT; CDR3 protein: CASSDGGGNQPQHF
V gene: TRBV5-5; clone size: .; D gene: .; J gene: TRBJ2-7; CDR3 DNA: TGTGCCAGCAGCGGGGCGGGACAGTCAAACGAGCAGTACTTC; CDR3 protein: CASSGAGQSNEQYF
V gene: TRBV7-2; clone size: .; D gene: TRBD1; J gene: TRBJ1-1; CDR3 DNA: TGTGCCAGCAGCTTAGACGGACAGGGGAGGAAGACTGAAGCTTTCTTT; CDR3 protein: CASSLDGQGRKTEAFF
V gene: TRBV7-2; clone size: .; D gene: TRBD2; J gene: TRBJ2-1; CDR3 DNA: TGTGCCAGCACCATGGGGGGGAGAGTCGTCAATGAGCAGTTCTTC; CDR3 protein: CASTMGGRVVNEQFF
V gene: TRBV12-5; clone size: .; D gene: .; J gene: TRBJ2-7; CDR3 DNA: TGTGCTAGTGGTTTGGTGGTCCAGAAAGCCTACGAGCAGTACTTC; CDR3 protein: CASGLVVQKAYEQYF
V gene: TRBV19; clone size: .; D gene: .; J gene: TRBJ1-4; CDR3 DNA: TGTGCCAGTAACGACCCTAGGGGTCTAGCTAATGAAAAACTGTTTTTT; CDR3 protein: CASNDPRGLANEKLFF
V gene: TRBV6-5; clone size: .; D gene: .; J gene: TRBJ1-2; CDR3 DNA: TGTGCCAGCAGTTACAGGGGCTCGGGCTATGGCTACACCTTC; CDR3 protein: CASSYRGSGYGYTF
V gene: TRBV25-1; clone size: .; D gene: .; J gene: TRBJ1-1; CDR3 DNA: TGTGCCAGCAGTGAGAATACATGGACTGAAGCTTTCTTT; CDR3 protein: CASSENTWTEAFF